One sample yielded the 5 T cell receptor beta chains listed below, sequenced in a study of blood T cell repertoires in COVID-19 (dated by TCRdb to about 2020). Library method: the immunoSEQ multiplex PCR assay. TCRdb stores this immuneACCESS table with in-frame sequences only. Part of the clones is absent; in the studies checked, under half of the shortfall reflects unresolved V genes, and no reason is known for the rest. The sample table holds 9,000 to 13,000 clones, of which 90% were seen once. Together, the top ten hold over 9.5% of the sample. Sample: peripheral blood. All receptors come from a human donor in a cohort sampled during active COVID-19.

The J gene is TRBJ1-2, the V gene TRBV29-1; the D is unclear. V lost 4 bases, J lost 6 bases, and 6 bases lay in between. Germline V gene lookup returns CDR1 SQVTM and CDR2 ANQGSEA. The CDR3 loop spans 10 amino acids. Written as DNA, the CDR3 is TGCAGCGTTGTCTCTGATGGCTACACCTTC. Residues: CSVVSDGYTF.

This sequence joins TRBV7-2 and TRBJ2-1; weak D call: TRBD2 (6 bases). V was shortened by 5 bases and J by 2 bases, with 10 bases between the two germline ends. This CDR3 has 14 residues. Germline V gene data show CDR1 as SGHTA and CDR2 as FQGNSA. The CDR3 sequence: CASSEGGTYNEQFF. The CDR3 bases are TGTGCCAGCAGCGAGGGCGGGACCTACAATGAGCAGTTCTTC.

This sequence joins TRBV28 and TRBJ2-7, with 9 bases fitting TRBD2. The ends lost 4 bases at V and 2 bases at J; junction bases unmatched: 12. The CDR3 sequence is 17 residues long. Per the germline V gene, CDR1 is MDHEN and CDR2 is SYDVKM. CDR3 residues: CASSSSSLSGGAYEQYF. The CDR3 DNA follows: TGTGCCAGCAGTTCCTCATCTCTTAGCGGGGGCGCCTACGAGCAGTACTTC.

The J gene is TRBJ1-2, the V gene TRBV19; 7 nucleotides line up with TRBD1. CDR1 and CDR2 (germline): LNHDA, SQIVND (reference sequence). V shed 7 bases and J 2 bases; nucleotides not matched to a gene: 7. This CDR3 contains 14 residues. The CDR3 DNA follows: TGTGCCAGTAAGGGGGCAGATCGAAACTATGGCTACACCTTC. Translated: CASKGADRNYGYTF.

The J gene is TRBJ2-5, the V gene TRBV5-1, with D maybe TRBD1 (7 bases). Germline V gene data show CDR1 as SGHRS and CDR2 as YFSETQ. V lost 7 bases, J lost 0 bases, and 22 bases lay in between. The CDR3 loop spans 17 amino acids. CDR3 DNA sequence: TGCGCCAGCTCCTTTTCCGCGGGACAGCTGTACCAAGAGACCCAGTACTTC. Its translation is CASSFSAGQLYQETQYF.